This T cell receptor beta chain was captured by sequencing in a study of identical twins. Points from the study as a whole: Where out-of-frame alpha sequences were twin-shared, they showed excess low generation probability. Memory repertoires showed no such pattern, whereas abundant cord blood beta clonotypes carried fewer insertions.

Trimming cost V 1 base and J 4 bases; bases outside gene matches: 3. The CDR3 totals 15 residues. Germline V gives CDR1 SGHAT, CDR2 FQNNGV. Via MiXCR, TCRdb re-called the 5' RACE reads, giving one row per CDR3 protein. The sample lists around 280,000 distinct CDR3 sequences; 6.5% to 9.5% were seen once. Healthy Caucasians were all of the donors. This clonotype was seen more than once but under ten times. Its specificity is not known. These same data were also listed under a study on yellow fever vaccine responses in identical twins.

The TCR comes from a woman aged 18 to 35 in good health. The chain carries TRBV11-2 and TRBJ2-2, with 7 nucleotides matching TRBD2. The sample comprised memory (CD45RO+) T cells sorted from blood. CDR3 region: CASSLGGGTTGELFF. CDR3 nucleotide sequence: TGTGCCAGCAGCTTAGGGGGGGGGACCACCGGGGAGCTGTTTTTT.